Each of the 23 T cell receptor beta chains below was sequenced from the same sample in a study of cytomegalovirus exposure and HLA in healthy donors. The method was immunoSEQ multiplex PCR; TCRdb's version includes in-frame clones alone and lacks a portion of them. The profile shows 150,000 to 200,000 clones, more than 70% of them singletons. The sequenced sample was PBMCs. The receptors derive from a man under 40 in good health and CMV-seropositive.

The chain employs TRBV6-5 and TRBJ1-1; a weak D match, TRBD1 (6 bases). This CDR3 is built from 12 residues. Germline loops: CDR1 MNHEY, CDR2 SVGAGI. Trimming took off 6 bases at V and 5 bases at J, with 10 bases between the two ends. The chain's CDR3 is CASSRGGTEAFF. The CDR3 region has the DNA TGTGCCAGCAGCCGAGGGGGTACTGAAGCTTTCTTT.

This chain joins TRBV9 and TRBJ2-6; no clear D. Germline V CDR1 and CDR2: SGDLS, YYNGEE. This CDR3 contains 14 residues. V was cut by 1 base and J by 3 bases, with 5 bases left in between. The CDR3 sequence is CASSVTGGANVLTF. CDR3 nucleotide sequence: TGTGCCAGCAGCGTAACGGGTGGGGCCAACGTCCTGACTTTC.

This clone came up once. CDR3 DNA: TGTGCCAGCAGCTTCTGGGCGGGGGCCCAAGAGACCCAGTACTTC. The encoded protein is CASSFWAGAQETQYF. The chain couples TRBV7-8 to TRBJ2-5; TRBD2 might be the D (7 bases). The V and J ends lost 3 bases and 1 base respectively, with 12 bases between them. CDR1 and CDR2 (germline): SGHVS, FQNEAQ. The CDR3 is 15 residues long.

The chain recombines TRBV7-3 with TRBJ2-3, with 7 bases fitting TRBD2. The CDR3 runs to 15 residues. CDR1 is SGHTA, CDR2 FQGTGA, per germline. With 5 bases clipped from V and 2 bases from J, the junction kept 7 bases outside the gene matches. The CDR3 sequence is CASSQSTSVTDTQYF. The CDR3 nucleotides are TGTGCCAGCAGCCAATCAACTAGCGTCACAGATACGCAGTATTTT.

V gene TRBV19 combines with J gene TRBJ2-1, with a possible D match to TRBD2 (7 bases). V lost 9 bases and J 9 bases, leaving 15 bases between the germline ends. CDR3 length: 12 residues. The germline CDR1 and CDR2 sequences are LNHDA and SQIVND (reference sequence). The CDR3 loop is CASSSGGSEQFF. CDR3 nucleotides: TGTGCCAGCTCCTCGGGGGGCTCTGAGCAGTTCTTC. The full variable domain, completed using reference TRBV19 and TRBJ2-1, is DGGITQSPKYLFRKEGQNVTLSCEQNLNHDAMYWYRQDPGQGLRLIYYSQIVNDFQKGDIAEGYSVSREKKESFPLTVTSAQKNPTAFYLCASSSGGSEQFFGPGTRLTVL.

The chain has TRBV5-1 and TRBJ2-7; unclear D gene. CDR3 length equals 13 residues. The V and J ends lost 2 bases and 3 bases respectively, with 9 bases between them. Germline V gives CDR1 SGHRS, CDR2 YFSETQ. In nucleotides, the CDR3 is TGCGCCAGCAGCTTTAACTCCCGCTACGAGCAGTACTTC. As protein: CASSFNSRYEQYF.

The chain joins TRBV2 to TRBJ2-3; TRBD2 might be the D (5 bases). Trimming cost V 8 bases and J 2 bases, with 20 bases left between them. Germline V gene lookup returns CDR1 SNHLY and CDR2 FYNNEI. The CDR3 runs 16 residues. CDR3 sequence: CASESPPGDATDTQYF. The CDR3 nucleotides are TGTGCCAGCGAAAGCCCCCCCGGGGATGCCACAGATACGCAGTATTTT.

This clone was seen only once. The gene calls are TRBV2 and TRBJ2-3, with 9 positions matching TRBD1. The germline V gene has CDR1 SNHLY and CDR2 FYNNEI. The CDR3 is 14 amino acids. Trimming at V came to 6 bases and at J to 8 bases, leaving 9 bases not matched to a gene. CDR3 protein: CASRSGTGMSTQYF. The CDR3 nucleotides are TGTGCCAGCAGATCCGGGACAGGGATGAGTACGCAGTATTTT.

The chain employs TRBV6-1 and TRBJ2-2, with D hard to call. Germline CDR1 is MNHNS and CDR2 is SASEGT. Trimming left V 2 bases short and J 4 bases short, with 11 bases between. This CDR3 is 15 amino acids long. CDR3 in amino acids: CASSELEASTGELFF. In nucleotides, the CDR3 is TGTGCCAGCAGTGAACTAGAGGCCAGCACCGGGGAGCTGTTTTTT.

The rearrangement joins TRBV4-3 to TRBJ2-1, with 8 bases lining up with TRBD1. V shed 4 bases and J 0 bases; nucleotides not matched to a gene: 5. Germline-derived CDR1 and CDR2 are LGHNA and YSLEER. This CDR3 region has 16 residues. CDR3 loop: CASSRQGASSYNEQFF. CDR3 DNA sequence: TGCGCCAGCAGCCGGCAGGGGGCGAGCTCCTACAATGAGCAGTTCTTC.

Of note for this clone: In the same sample, other DNA sequences code for this CDR3. This rearrangement joins TRBV6-5 to TRBJ2-3, with TRBD2 as a possible D gene (5 bases). Germline-derived CDR1 and CDR2 are MNHEY and SVGAGI. The CDR3 runs to 13 residues. V lost 6 bases and J 1 base, leaving 8 bases between the germline ends. The CDR3 loop is CASRRGRTDTQYF. The CDR3 coding sequence is TGTGCCAGCAGACGGGGTCGCACAGATACGCAGTATTTT.

This rearrangement joins TRBV19 to TRBJ2-7, with a tentative D call TRBD1 (6 bases). The CDR3 consists of 17 residues. CDR1 and CDR2 (germline): LNHDA, SQIVND (reference sequence). Between the trimmed V and J ends, which lost 4 bases and 0 bases, there was a span of 19 bases. The chain's CDR3 is CASSKYGDGQPSYEQYF. The CDR3, as DNA: TGTGCCAGTAGTAAGTATGGGGACGGACAGCCCTCCTACGAGCAGTACTTC.

The J gene is TRBJ1-1, the V gene TRBV5-5, with D tentatively TRBD1 (6 bases). The CDR3 is 14 amino acids. The germline V gene has CDR1 SGHKS and CDR2 YYEKEE (reference sequence). V was clipped by 5 bases and J by 4 bases, with 15 bases between them. The chain's CDR3 is CASSYVGGVTEAFF. The CDR3 DNA reads as TGTGCCAGCAGTTATGTAGGGGGAGTCACTGAAGCTTTCTTT.

V is TRBV15 and J is TRBJ2-3; 10 bases map to TRBD2. Germline CDR1 is LNHNV and CDR2 is YYDKDF (reference sequence). Trimming cost V 1 base and J 1 base; bases outside gene matches: 5. The CDR3 extends over 17 amino acids. DNA for the CDR3: TGTGCCACCAGCAGAGCTAGCGGGAGTTTCCGCACAGATACGCAGTATTTT. The encoded protein is CATSRASGSFRTDTQYF.

Notes on this clone: It is likely a read error, because the conserved phenylalanine at the end of the CDR3 is missing. The DNA is omitted, as the CDR3 cannot be located on it reliably, and the CDR3 follows TCRdb's listing. J is TRBJ2-6 and V is TRBV5-4; the D call of TRBD1 is as the table states it, not checked on the DNA. The CDR3 has 16 residues if both end residues are counted. Germline-derived CDR1 and CDR2 are SGHNT and YYREEE (reference sequence). This CDR3 reads CASSLAGSGANVLTFG.

The rearrangement links TRBV28 to TRBJ1-4; 9 bases match TRBD1. The trim removed 6 bases at V and 8 bases at J, leaving 7 bases unmatched. Germline CDR1 is MDHEN and CDR2 is SYDVKM. This CDR3 is built from 14 residues. CDR3: CASRQTGGGEKLFF. The CDR3 DNA sequence: TGTGCCAGCAGGCAAACAGGGGGCGGGGAAAAACTGTTTTTT.

The CDR3 loop is CASSHLGQASGYEQYF. The CDR3, as DNA: TGCGCCAGCAGCCATCTCGGACAGGCCTCTGGGTACGAGCAGTACTTC. The chain combines TRBV4-1 with TRBJ2-7, with 7 bases fitting TRBD1. This CDR3 is 16 amino acids long. The V gene's germline CDR1 is MGHRA and CDR2 YSYEKL. The V and J ends lost 3 bases and 4 bases, in that order; junction bases with no gene match: 12.

The gene calls are TRBV30 and TRBJ1-6; 7 positions match TRBD1. This CDR3 contains 13 residues. Germline trimming cut 0 bases from V and 15 bases from J; bases unmatched to any gene: 8. Germline CDR1 is GTSNPN and CDR2 is SVGIG (reference sequence). The CDR3 nucleotides are TGTGCCTGGAGTGTCGGCCGGGACAGTGGCCTCCACTTT. Its protein is CAWSVGRDSGLHF.

The chain carries TRBV9 and TRBJ1-6; no clear D. V gave up 4 bases and J gave up 4 bases, with 6 bases separating them. The CDR3 sequence is 13 residues long. The germline CDR1 and CDR2 sequences are SGDLS and YYNGEE. The CDR3 spells CASSRGYNSPLHF. For the CDR3, the DNA is TGTGCCAGCAGCAGAGGTTATAATTCACCCCTCCACTTT.

This clone was recorded once. The chain couples TRBV14 to TRBJ1-2; D not resolved. Germline-derived CDR1 and CDR2 are SGHDN and FVKESK. V shed 0 bases and J shed 4 bases, with 15 bases lying between them. The CDR3 is 16 residues long. The CDR3 sequence: CASSQEGSSRVYGYTF. The CDR3, as DNA: TGTGCCAGCAGCCAAGAAGGGTCATCGAGGGTCTATGGCTACACCTTC.

This sequence joins TRBV21-1 and TRBJ2-7; the table's D call TRBD1 went unverified against the DNA. TRBV21-1 has pseudogene status. The CDR3 runs 16 residues. CDR3 DNA sequence: TGTGCCAGCAGCAAGCAGGGACAGGGGAAGTTCGACGAGCAGTACTTC. Its protein is CASSKQGQGKFDEQYF.

This clone came up a few times. This sample includes further DNA sequences coding for the same CDR3. The CDR3 loop is CASSSTGYNEQFF. The DNA for the CDR3 is TGTGCCAGCAGCTCGACTGGTTACAATGAGCAGTTCTTC. The chain uses TRBV7-3 and TRBJ2-1; D call uncertain. Germline V gene lookup returns CDR1 SGHTA and CDR2 FQGTGA. Trimming stripped 4 bases from V and 4 bases from J, with 8 bases between. The CDR3 contains 13 residues.

The V and J genes are TRBV28 and TRBJ2-1; maybe TRBD1 (6 bases). The CDR3 totals 14 residues. Germline-derived CDR1 and CDR2 are MDHEN and SYDVKM. V gave up 5 bases and J gave up 9 bases, with 17 bases separating them. The CDR3 DNA follows: TGTGCCAGCAGTGTTGGGGCAGGGGTAGGTGAGCAGTTCTTC. Residues: CASSVGAGVGEQFF.